A selection of T cell receptor beta chains follows, all from one sample in a study of graft-versus-host responses after intestinal transplantation. The protocol was immunoSEQ multiplex PCR, while the TCRdb copy is restricted to in-frame clones and leaves out a portion. There are about 100,000 clones in the sample; 91% occur only once, and approximately 0.18% lies in the top ten. These receptors have no identified antigens. The input for sequencing was unstimulated CD4+ T cells sorted from spleen or lymph node cells, taken before transplant. The source of these receptors is a human donor who was the organ donor for an intestinal transplant. Each CDR3 is given with its conserved first and last residue. The size field is filled for only some rows; it gives once, few, many or a size class.

V,length,J,size,CDR3
TRBV29-1,15,TRBJ2-1,once,CSVELAGKSYNEQFF
TRBV6-5,15,TRBJ2-3,few,CASSYNGILTDTQYF
TRBV5-1,15,TRBJ2-1,once,CASSLYASGDYEQFF
TRBV27,14,TRBJ1-5,-,CASRNTGSNQPQHF
TRBV10-3,15,TRBJ1-4,-,CAIKETGGGNEKLFF
TRBV18,13,TRBJ1-1,-,CASSKGVDTEAFF
TRBV7-3,15,TRBJ2-1,-,CASSSSGGNPNEQFF
TRBV6-1,16,TRBJ1-3,-,CASSEGQGPSGNTIYF
TRBV7-9,14,TRBJ2-1,-,CASSSSGGYNEQFF
TRBV7-6,14,TRBJ2-2,-,CASSSTGVSGELFF
TRBV19,12,TRBJ1-2,once,CASSTRTYGYTF
TRBV6-1,13,TRBJ1-2,-,CASRGTGANGYTF
TRBV6-1,15,TRBJ1-4,-,CASSEVRGGGEKLFF
TRBV19,13,TRBJ1-6,-,CASSVSGGAPLHF
TRBV7-9,12,TRBJ1-3,-,CASSSGEGTIYF
TRBV9,15,TRBJ2-2,-,CASSVVGLDTGELFF
TRBV4-3,17,-,-,CASSQEDSLRVTYEQYF
TRBV5-4,14,TRBJ1-1,few,CASSSRFVNTEAFF
TRBV4-2,15,TRBJ2-1,-,CASSQPAGGRGEQFF
TRBV19,15,TRBJ2-1,once,CASSIFTSGANEQFF
TRBV27,16,TRBJ1-3,few,CASSLSGQGSGNTIYF
TRBV4-1,17,TRBJ2-7,once,CASSQERIAGQSYEQYF
TRBV4-1,15,TRBJ2-1,-,CASSLLGSSYNEQFF
TRBV5-8,14,TRBJ2-7,-,CASSLRGPSYEQYF
TRBV4-3,17,TRBJ1-5,-,CASSQSSRRQPNQPQHF
TRBV4-3,13,TRBJ1-1,-,CASSRGMNTEAFF
TRBV7-8,15,TRBJ1-5,-,CASSFTGVANQPQHF
TRBV11-2,17,TRBJ2-3,-,CASSLTRRLAGEYTQYF
TRBV19,14,TRBJ1-1,-,CASSRDTMNTEAFF
TRBV5-4,15,TRBJ1-1,-,CASSQGQGQNTEAFF
TRBV14,14,TRBJ2-7,-,CASSRDRGFYEQYF
TRBV10-3,14,TRBJ2-1,-,CAISERSSYNEQFF
TRBV19,13,TRBJ1-2,-,CATRAAANYGYTF
TRBV2,17,TRBJ1-5,-,CASSDDLGTGLGQPQHF
TRBV4-2,17,TRBJ1-6,-,CASSQDGAGNYNSPLHF
TRBV5-6,14,TRBJ2-2,-,CASSRDRVPGELFF
TRBV28,14,TRBJ2-7,-,CASSRIGGGHEQYF
TRBV9,16,TRBJ2-5,-,CASSVDGRDDARGQYF
TRBV4-2,16,TRBJ1-6,-,CASSQSAGGSNSPLHF
TRBV4-3,16,TRBJ2-5,-,CASSQGGTFNPETQYF
TRBV7-2,15,TRBJ1-5,-,CASSLSPQGNQPQHF
TRBV15,15,TRBJ1-2,-,CATSRDKPATGGYTF
TRBV4-3,14,TRBJ1-2,-,CASSQGEGSYGYTF
TRBV18,17,TRBJ2-2,-,CASSPLRQGAGTGELFF
TRBV4-1,17,TRBJ1-5,-,CASSQALRLNSNQPQHF
TRBV4-1,15,TRBJ2-7,-,CASSQFRYGSYEQYF
TRBV27,14,TRBJ1-2,-,CASSLSAGNYGYTF
TRBV27,12,TRBJ2-4,-,CASGQVKNIQYF
TRBV7-3,13,TRBJ2-5,-,CASSRSGQETQYF
TRBV5-4,16,TRBJ2-2,-,CASSLPPSSVTGELFF
TRBV4-2,17,TRBJ2-5,-,CASSQGPSGGGGGTQYF
TRBV7-3,15,TRBJ1-2,-,CASSSRQGSNYGYTF
TRBV18,14,TRBJ1-5,-,CASSPSGSNQPQHF
TRBV6-1,13,TRBJ2-3,once,CASSEPTGRTQYF